This is a list of T cell receptor beta chains from one sample in a study of blood T cell repertoires in COVID-19. Generated by immunoSEQ multiplex PCR, the TCRdb table keeps only in-frame clones and is missing some. Altogether under 300,000 clones are present, around 86% being singletons, with the ten largest covering around 2.9%. The specimen was peripheral blood. The receptors were gathered from a woman aged 55-70 years with active or convalescent COVID-19. CDR3s include the opening cysteine and the closing phenylalanine or tryptophan. D genes are given only for firm matches. Rows give clone size only sometimes, using once, few, many, or a class for an expanded clone.

J gene | V gene | D gene | clone size | CDR3 DNA | CDR3 protein
TRBJ2-3 | TRBV7-3 | - | - | TGTGCCAGCAGCGCCACGTTCGGGGGCACAGATACGCAGTATTTT | CASSATFGGTDTQYF
TRBJ2-3 | TRBV7-2 | TRBD2 | - | TGTGCCAGCAGCCAGCTCCGCGGGGGAGCCTCAGATACGCAGTATTTT | CASSQLRGGASDTQYF
TRBJ1-1 | TRBV6-5 | TRBD1 | once | TGTGCCAGCAGACGACAGGGGGCGTTGAACACTGAAGCTTTCTTT | CASRRQGALNTEAFF
TRBJ2-1 | TRBV4-3 | - | - | TGCGCCAGCAGCCAATTGGGGTGGGGCAACAATGAGCAGTTCTTC | CASSQLGWGNNEQFF
TRBJ2-5 | TRBV2 | - | - | TGTGCCAGCAGTGTTTCGGAGAAGACCCAGTACTTC | CASSVSEKTQYF
TRBJ1-5 | TRBV5-1 | TRBD1 | - | TGCGCCAGCAGCTTGTTGGGGACAGGGGGCGACAATCAGCCCCAGCATTTT | CASSLLGTGGDNQPQHF
TRBJ1-1 | TRBV5-1 | - | - | TGCGCCAGCAGCTTGGACCCCGGGGACTCTGAAGCTTTCTTT | CASSLDPGDSEAFF
TRBJ2-7 | TRBV2 | TRBD2 | - | TGTGCCAGCAGTGCCCTCGGGAGGATAGGATACGAGCAGTACTTC | CASSALGRIGYEQYF
TRBJ2-1 | TRBV27 | TRBD2 | once | TGTGCCAGCAGGCAGACTAGCGGGGTGGATGAGCAGTTCTTC | CASRQTSGVDEQFF
TRBJ2-7 | TRBV7-6 | - | few | TGTGCCAGCAGCTTTACAGAATCCTACGAGCAGTACTTC | CASSFTESYEQYF
TRBJ2-7 | TRBV7-2 | - | - | TGTGCCAGCAGTTCGGACAGCTACTACGAGCAGTACTTC | CASSSDSYYEQYF
TRBJ2-3 | TRBV4-3 | - | - | TGCGCCAGCAGCCAAGATTCGAGCACAGATACGCAGTATTTT | CASSQDSSTDTQYF
TRBJ1-5 | TRBV7-2 | TRBD1 | - | TGTGCCAGCAGCTTAGCCGCCTTGACAGGGGGGGGTCAGCCCCAGCATTTT | CASSLAALTGGGQPQHF
TRBJ2-5 | TRBV10-3 | - | - | TGTGCCATCAGTGGCCCGGGGAGACAAGAGACCCAGTACTTC | CAISGPGRQETQYF
TRBJ2-5 | TRBV18 | TRBD2 | once | TGTGCCAGCTCACCCACTAGCGGGCCGGGAGAGACCCAGTACTTC | CASSPTSGPGETQYF
TRBJ2-7 | TRBV12-3/TRBV12-4 | - | - | TGTGCCAGCAGTCCAGACCCAGGGGAGCAGTACTTC | CASSPDPGEQYF
TRBJ1-4 | TRBV6-1 | - | - | TGTGCCAGCAGTGAGCCCCCAGACAGTGCAACTAATGAAAAACTGTTTTTT | CASSEPPDSATNEKLFF
TRBJ1-2 | TRBV13 | TRBD1 | few | TGTGCCAGCAGCTTACTGGGGGACAGGGACTATGGCTACACCTTC | CASSLLGDRDYGYTF
TRBJ2-3 | TRBV19 | TRBD2 | - | TGTGCCAGTAGAAGAGACGGACTAGACCCCCGTGCTAGCACAGATACGCAGTATTTT | CASRRDGLDPRASTDTQYF
TRBJ2-3 | TRBV19 | TRBD1 | - | TGTGCCAGTAGTATAATAACAGGGGTTGCAGATACGCAGTATTTT | CASSIITGVADTQYF
TRBJ1-4 | TRBV9 | TRBD1 | - | TGTGCCAGCAGCGACGGGACAGGGTGGAGTGAAAAACTGTTTTTT | CASSDGTGWSEKLFF
TRBJ1-6 | TRBV10-3 | TRBD1 | few | TGTGCCATCAGTGAGACCAGGGGGTCGGGTAATTCACCCCTCCACTTT | CAISETRGSGNSPLHF
TRBJ1-1 | TRBV2 | TRBD1 | few | TGTGCCAGCAGACAGGGGGCTGAAGCTTTCTTT | CASRQGAEAFF
TRBJ1-1 | TRBV4-3 | - | - | TGCGCCAGCAGCCAACCCAAGGACACCATGAACACTGAAGCTTTCTTT | CASSQPKDTMNTEAFF
TRBJ2-1 | TRBV19 | - | - | TGTGCCAGTTCTGCGGGGGCCGGTGGGATTGATGAGCAGTTCTTC | CASSAGAGGIDEQFF
TRBJ2-1 | TRBV3-1/TRBV3-2 | TRBD2 | - | TGTGCCAGCAGCCAAGGAGCGGGGGGTCGCGGTGAGCAGTTCTTC | CASSQGAGGRGEQFF
TRBJ1-2 | TRBV3-1/TRBV3-2 | - | - | TGTGCCAGCAGCCAAGGGGACACAGGGAACTATGGCTACACCTTC | CASSQGDTGNYGYTF
TRBJ2-7 | TRBV2 | - | - | TGTGCCAGCAGTGAATCAGGGGCGCCCCCGTACGAGCAGTACTTC | CASSESGAPPYEQYF
TRBJ2-1 | TRBV10-3 | TRBD2 | - | TGTGCCATCAGCTCGACTAGCGGGGGGGCAAATGAGCAGTTCTTC | CAISSTSGGANEQFF
TRBJ1-3 | TRBV6-5 | - | - | TGTGCCAGCAGCTCAGGACAGGGAAACACCATATATTTT | CASSSGQGNTIYF
TRBJ1-5 | TRBV6-1 | TRBD1 | - | TGTGCCAGCAGTGACGGACAGGGGGTCCTCAATCAGCCCCAGCATTTT | CASSDGQGVLNQPQHF
TRBJ1-1 | TRBV7-2 | TRBD1 | - | TGTGCCAGCACCCAGGGACAGGGGGCATCTGAAGCTTTCTTT | CASTQGQGASEAFF
TRBJ1-6 | TRBV5-1 | - | once | TGCGCCAGCAGCTTGGTCGGGGTTGGCTCACCCCTCCACTTT | CASSLVGVGSPLHF
TRBJ2-2 | TRBV18 | TRBD2 | - | TGTGCCAGCTCACCATCCGGGGGGGCCGGGACCGGGGAGCTGTTTTTT | CASSPSGGAGTGELFF
TRBJ1-2 | TRBV29-1 | TRBD1 | - | TGCAGCGTAGACGACAGGGGTTCCTATGGCTACACCTTC | CSVDDRGSYGYTF
TRBJ1-1 | TRBV4-1 | - | - | TGCGCCAGCAGCCGAGGTGGGGAGCAACAAGCTTTCTTT | CASSRGGEQQAFF
TRBJ2-1 | TRBV4-3 | TRBD1 | - | TGCGCCAGCAGCCAAGGCGGTCGGGACAGGGGGTACAATGAGCAGTTCTTC | CASSQGGRDRGYNEQFF
TRBJ2-7 | TRBV27 | - | - | TGTGCCAGCAGTCCCCGGAGCGTCTACGAGCAGTACTTC | CASSPRSVYEQYF
TRBJ1-3 | TRBV9 | TRBD1 | - | TGTGCCAGCAGCGTACGGGACAGCTCTGGAAACACCATATATTTT | CASSVRDSSGNTIYF
TRBJ2-7 | TRBV14 | TRBD1 | few | TGTGCCAGCAGCCAAGTTGGGACAGGGAACTACGAGCAGTACTTC | CASSQVGTGNYEQYF
TRBJ2-7 | TRBV11-2 | - | once | TGTGCCAGCAGGTTTTTCAGGGGTGACACCTACGAGCAGTACTTC | CASRFFRGDTYEQYF